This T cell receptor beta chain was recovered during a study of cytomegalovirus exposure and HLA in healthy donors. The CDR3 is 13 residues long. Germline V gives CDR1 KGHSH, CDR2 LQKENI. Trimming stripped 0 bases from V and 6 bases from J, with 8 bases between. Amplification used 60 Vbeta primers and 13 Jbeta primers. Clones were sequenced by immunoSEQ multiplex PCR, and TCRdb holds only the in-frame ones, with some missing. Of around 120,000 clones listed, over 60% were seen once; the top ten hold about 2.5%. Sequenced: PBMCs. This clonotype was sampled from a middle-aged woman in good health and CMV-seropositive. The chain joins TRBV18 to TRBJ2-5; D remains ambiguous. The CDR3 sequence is CASSPPTLKTQYF. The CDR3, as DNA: TGTGCCAGCTCACCACCCACACTAAAGACCCAGTACTTC.